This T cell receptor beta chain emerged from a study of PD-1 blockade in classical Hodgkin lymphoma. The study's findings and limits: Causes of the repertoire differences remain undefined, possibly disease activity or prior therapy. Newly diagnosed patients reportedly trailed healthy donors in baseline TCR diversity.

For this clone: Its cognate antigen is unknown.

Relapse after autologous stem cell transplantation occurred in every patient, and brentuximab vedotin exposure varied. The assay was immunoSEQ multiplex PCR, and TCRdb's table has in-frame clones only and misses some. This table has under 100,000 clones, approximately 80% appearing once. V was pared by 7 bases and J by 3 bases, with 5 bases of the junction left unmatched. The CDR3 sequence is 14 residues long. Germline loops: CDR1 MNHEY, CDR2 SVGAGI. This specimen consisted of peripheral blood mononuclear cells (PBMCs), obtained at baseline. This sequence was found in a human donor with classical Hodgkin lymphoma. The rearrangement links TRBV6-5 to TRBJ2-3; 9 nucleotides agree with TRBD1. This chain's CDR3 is CASTDRGMTDTQYF. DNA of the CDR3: TGTGCCAGCACGGACAGGGGAATGACAGATACGCAGTATTTT.